Each of the 22 T cell receptor beta chains below was sequenced from the same sample in a study of blood T cell repertoires in COVID-19. Libraries were prepared by immunoSEQ multiplex PCR; TCRdb keeps only in-frame clonotypes and omits some of them. Of just over 300,000 clones in the sample, roughly 90% are singletons; the top ten hold roughly 4.3%. The sequenced material came from PBMCs or T cells enriched from blood (not recorded which). Every receptor here comes from a woman aged 18-29 years with acute COVID-19.

V usage is TRBV11-2 and J usage is TRBJ1-1; D unresolved. CDR3 size: 13 residues. Germline assignment: CDR1 SGHAT and CDR2 FQNNGV. Trimming took 0 bases from V and 4 from J, leaving 6 bases between them. The CDR3 reads CASSLEVRTEAFF. In DNA, the CDR3 is TGTGCCAGCAGCTTAGAAGTGCGCACTGAAGCTTTCTTT.

This clone has just one count. The J gene is TRBJ2-3, the V gene TRBV3-1 (or the pseudogene TRBV3-2), with D perhaps matching TRBD1 (6 bases). V was clipped by 4 bases and J by 7 bases, with 18 bases between them. Germline loops: CDR1 LGHDT, CDR2 YNNKEL (reference sequence). This CDR3 is built from 15 residues. The CDR3 DNA is TGTGCCAGCAGCCCAACCTCAGGGGTCACGAATACGCAGTATTTT. Amino acid sequence: CASSPTSGVTNTQYF.

V gene TRBV24-1 combines with J gene TRBJ1-5; no definite D call. CDR3 size: 15 residues. Trimming removed 9 bases at V and 4 bases at J, with 18 bases between. Germline assignment: CDR1 KGHDR and CDR2 SFDVKD. CDR3 residues: CATSGVAGMNQPQHF. As DNA, the CDR3 is TGTGCCACCTCTGGGGTGGCGGGGATGAATCAGCCCCAGCATTTT.

This sequence joins TRBV28 and TRBJ2-4; D is possibly TRBD2 (6 bases). Trimming removed 6 bases at V and 8 bases at J, with 17 bases between. The CDR3 has 14 residues. Germline-derived CDR1 and CDR2 are MDHEN and SYDVKM. This CDR3 reads CASRSQVEGDIQYF. In DNA, the CDR3 is TGTGCCAGCAGATCACAAGTGGAGGGCGACATTCAGTACTTC.

This chain connects TRBV28 to TRBJ2-1, with D possibly being TRBD2 (6 bases). Trimming shortened V by 5 bases and J by 1 base, and 15 bases separated the two germline ends. The V gene's germline CDR1 is MDHEN and CDR2 SYDVKM. The CDR3 is 16 amino acids. The CDR3: CASSPGVAESYNEQFF. CDR3 bases: TGTGCCAGCAGTCCGGGGGTAGCGGAGTCCTACAATGAGCAGTTCTTC.

V usage is TRBV27 and J usage is TRBJ2-7; the match to TRBD2 covers 10 bases. The CDR3 spans 17 residues. The germline gives CDR1 MNHEY, CDR2 SMNVEV (reference sequence). J was trimmed by 9 bases and V by 5 bases; bases with no gene match: 19. This chain's CDR3 is CASSPQGASGRRERQYF. The CDR3 DNA is TGTGCCAGCAGTCCGCAGGGCGCTAGCGGGAGAAGGGAAAGGCAGTACTTC.

The chain uses TRBV28 and TRBJ1-2; D unclear. Germline V lookup: CDR1 MDHEN, CDR2 SYDVKM. CDR3 length: 14 residues. Between the trimmed V and J ends, which lost 2 bases and 6 bases, there was a span of 13 bases. The CDR3: CASSLPPPGHGYTF. Written as DNA, the CDR3 is TGTGCCAGCAGTTTACCCCCCCCGGGTCATGGCTACACCTTC.

A note on this clone: An end of the junction does not agree with germline; a read error may underlie this. The V call is TRBV7-7, the J call TRBJ2-3; the match to TRBD1 covers 8 bases. This CDR3 contains 17 residues. The V gene's germline CDR1 is SSHAT and CDR2 FNYEAQ (reference sequence). The CDR3, as DNA: TGTGCTAGCAGCCAAGGGACCGGGACAGGAGGAACAGATACGCAGTATTTT. Amino acids: CASSQGTGTGGTDTQYF.

The CDR3 coding sequence is TGTGCCAGCAGCAAAGCGAGGACAGGGAAGACCCAGTACTTC. Its translation is CASSKARTGKTQYF. The genes are TRBV21-1 and TRBJ2-5; TRBD1 is the table's D call, not checked against the DNA. TRBV21-1 constitutes a pseudogene. This CDR3 is 14 amino acids long.

The genes are TRBV3-1 (or the pseudogene TRBV3-2) and TRBJ2-2; 12 nucleotides agree with TRBD1. V lost 6 bases to trimming and J lost 6 bases; unmatched junction nucleotides: 8. This CDR3 has 16 amino acids. Germline V gene sequence: CDR1 LGHDT, CDR2 YNNKEL (reference sequence). Here the CDR3 reads CASRRPGTGGAGELFF. The DNA of the CDR3 is TGTGCCAGCAGACGCCCCGGGACAGGGGGCGCCGGGGAGCTGTTTTTT.

This chain connects TRBV7-9 to TRBJ1-2, with TRBD1 identical over 7 bases. CDR3 length: 15 residues. Looked up from germline, CDR1 is SEHNR and CDR2 is FQNEAQ (reference sequence). The J segment lost 5 bases and the V segment lost 4 bases, leaving 10 bases of the junction unmatched. CDR3 residues: CASSSGQRQGYGYTF. CDR3 in DNA: TGTGCCAGCAGCTCGGGACAGCGGCAAGGATATGGCTACACCTTC.

Here the CDR3 DNA reads TGTGCCAGTAGGGCCGGGACAGGGATTGGTGAAGCTTTCTTT. This translates into CASRAGTGIGEAFF. The rearrangement links TRBV19 to TRBJ1-1, with 9 nucleotides matching TRBD1. The V gene end was trimmed by 6 bases and the J gene end by 7 bases; junction bases not matched to a gene: 9. Per germline, CDR1 LNHDA and CDR2 SQIVND (reference sequence). The CDR3 is made up of 14 amino acids.

Remarks on this clone: This CDR3 is also generated by other DNA sequences in the sample. J is TRBJ1-5 and V is TRBV28; D may be TRBD1 (6 bases). The CDR3 covers 13 residues. Trimming took off 4 bases at V and 2 bases at J, with 6 bases between the two ends. Germline CDR1 reads MDHEN; CDR2 reads SYDVKM. The CDR3: CASSYRGNQPQHF. The CDR3 DNA follows: TGTGCCAGCAGTTACAGGGGCAATCAGCCCCAGCATTTT.

The genes are TRBV6-5 and TRBJ1-2; 10 bases map to TRBD1. Looked up from germline, CDR1 is MNHEY and CDR2 is SVGAGI. CDR3 length: 15 residues. After removal of 2 bases from V and 7 bases from J, the junction contained 7 bases not matched to a gene. The CDR3 loop is CASSYVTGGISGYTF. The CDR3 bases are TGTGCCAGCAGTTACGTGACAGGGGGCATCTCTGGCTACACCTTC.

The rearrangement links TRBV3-1 (or the pseudogene TRBV3-2) to TRBJ1-1; 11 nucleotides agree with TRBD1. V lost 5 bases, J lost 5 bases, and 7 bases stayed unmatched. Per germline, CDR1 LGHDT and CDR2 YNNKEL (reference sequence). This CDR3 comprises 15 residues. CDR3 region: CASSNPGQGETEAFF. The CDR3 DNA reads TGTGCCAGCAGCAACCCGGGACAGGGGGAAACTGAAGCTTTCTTT.

The chain recombines TRBV2 with TRBJ1-4, with D possibly TRBD1 on 6 matching bases. CDR1 and CDR2 (germline): SNHLY, FYNNEI. The CDR3 runs to 14 residues. With 1 base removed from V and 10 bases from J, the gap between germline ends came to 13 bases. CDR3 in DNA: TGTGCCAGCAGTGAAGGGTTGACAGGCGGAAAACTGTTTTTT. Its translation: CASSEGLTGGKLFF.

V and J are TRBV5-4 and TRBJ1-1, with 7 bases that match TRBD1. This CDR3 spans 14 amino acids. Germline CDR1 is SGHNT and CDR2 is YYREEE (reference sequence). The V segment lost 5 bases and the J segment 1 base; nucleotides outside the gene matches: 5. The CDR3 sequence: CASRSGTANTEAFF. In DNA, the CDR3 is TGTGCCAGCAGATCCGGGACAGCGAACACTGAAGCTTTCTTT.

This clone was observed once. The V gene is TRBV28, the J gene TRBJ1-6; the match to TRBD1 covers 7 bases. Trimming cost V 4 bases and J 5 bases; bases outside gene matches: 5. Germline CDR1 reads MDHEN; CDR2 reads SYDVKM. The CDR3 is made up of 15 amino acids. CDR3 sequence: CASSSGQWDNSPLHF. The DNA for the CDR3 is TGTGCCAGCAGTTCGGGACAGTGGGATAATTCACCCCTCCACTTT.

The chain has TRBV19 and TRBJ2-5; TRBD1 matches 10 bases. This CDR3 is 14 amino acids long. V was pared by 6 bases and J by 5 bases, with 6 bases of the junction left unmatched. The germline gives CDR1 LNHDA, CDR2 SQIVND (reference sequence). The CDR3 spells CASRGTGEVETQYF. The CDR3 coding sequence is TGTGCCAGTAGAGGGACAGGGGAAGTGGAGACCCAGTACTTC.

This clone was seen only a few times. The V gene is TRBV2, the J gene TRBJ1-2; D is ambiguous. The CDR3 sequence is 12 residues long. V was trimmed by 6 bases and J by 6 bases, leaving 11 bases between them. Germline values: CDR1 SNHLY, CDR2 FYNNEI. Written as DNA, the CDR3 is TGTGCCAGCAGGGAGGACGTAGATGGCTACACCTTC. It encodes CASREDVDGYTF.

The sample holds one count of this clone. The rearrangement uses TRBV6-5 and TRBJ2-3, with D possibly TRBD1 on 6 matching bases. The CDR3 is 16 residues long. With 0 bases removed from V and 0 bases from J, the gap between germline ends came to 10 bases. The germline V gene encodes CDR1 MNHEY and CDR2 SVGAGI. The CDR3, as DNA: TGTGCCAGCAGTTACTCGGACAGTTTAAGCACAGATACGCAGTATTTT. Translating gives CASSYSDSLSTDTQYF.

The genes are TRBV4-2 and TRBJ2-7, with D possibly being TRBD2 (6 bases). Germline loops: CDR1 LGHNA, CDR2 YNFKEQ. V gave up 1 base and J gave up 7 bases, with 20 bases separating them. This CDR3 is 16 amino acids long. The CDR3 loop is CASSQASYQDYEEQYF. The CDR3 DNA sequence: TGTGCCAGCAGCCAAGCCTCTTACCAGGACTACGAGGAGCAGTACTTC.